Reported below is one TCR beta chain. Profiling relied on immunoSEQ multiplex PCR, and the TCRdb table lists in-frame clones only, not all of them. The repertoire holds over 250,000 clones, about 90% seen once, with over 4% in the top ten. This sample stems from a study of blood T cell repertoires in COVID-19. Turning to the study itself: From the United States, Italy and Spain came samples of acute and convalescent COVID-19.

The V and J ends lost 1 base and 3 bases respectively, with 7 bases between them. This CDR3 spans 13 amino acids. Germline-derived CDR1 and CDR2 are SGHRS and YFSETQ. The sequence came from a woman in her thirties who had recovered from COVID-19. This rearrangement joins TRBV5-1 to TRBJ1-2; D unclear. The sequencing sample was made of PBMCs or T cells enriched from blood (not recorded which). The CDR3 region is CASSLYSDYGYTF. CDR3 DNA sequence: TGCGCCAGCAGCTTGTACTCTGACTATGGCTACACCTTC.